The 14 T cell receptor beta chains reported below all come from one sample, sequenced in a study of T cells after yellow fever vaccination. TCRdb independently ran MiXCR on the 5' RACE reads; one entry per CDR3 protein. Of roughly 96,000 distinct CDR3 sequences in the sample, over 8% were seen once. The sample in question was CD8+ T cells not binding an NS4B(214-222) dextramer, sorted from PBMCs, obtained around 14 days after the first yellow fever vaccination. Source of these receptors: a young man who received the YFV17D yellow fever vaccine.

This clonotype was counted ten times or more. The CDR3 DNA reads TGTGCCAGCAGCTTAACTACGGAGACCCAGTACTTC. As protein: CASSLTTETQYF. This chain links TRBV7-2 with TRBJ2-5; D unclear. Germline CDR1 reads SGHTA; CDR2 reads FQGNSA. The CDR3 totals 12 residues. Trimming cost V 2 bases and J 5 bases, with 6 bases left between them. The entire variable domain, with the rest obtained from reference TRBV7-2 and TRBJ2-5, is as follows: GAGVSQSPSNKVTEKGKDVELRCDPISGHTALYWYRQSLGQGLEFLIYFQGNSAPDKSGLPSDRFSAERTGGSVSTLTIQRTQQEDSAVYLCASSLTTETQYFGPGTRLLVL.

This CDR3 is CASRRRAERDTQYF. The DNA of the CDR3 is TGTGCCAGCAGACGGCGCGCCGAACGGGATACGCAGTATTTT. The V and J genes are TRBV27 and TRBJ2-3; D gene unclear. V was shortened by 6 bases and J by 6 bases, with 16 bases between the two germline ends. CDR3 length equals 14 residues. Germline V gene lookup returns CDR1 MNHEY and CDR2 SMNVEV (reference sequence).

This clonotype has a count of ten or more. The rearrangement joins TRBV13 to TRBJ2-6, with no clear D. CDR1 and CDR2 from the germline V gene are PRHDT and FYEKMQ (reference sequence). Trimming stripped 10 bases from V and 1 base from J, with 14 bases between. The CDR3 contains 15 residues. The CDR3 region is CATVVRASGANVLTF. In DNA, the CDR3 is TGTGCCACGGTGGTCCGCGCTTCTGGGGCCAACGTCCTGACTTTC.

The CDR3 region has the DNA TGTGCCAGCAGCTGGACGGGGGGGGCGAAAGATACGCAGTATTTT. This translates into CASSWTGGAKDTQYF. The V gene is TRBV7-6, the J gene TRBJ2-3, with 8 bases fitting TRBD2. V shed 4 bases and J 5 bases; nucleotides not matched to a gene: 8. CDR3 length: 15 amino acids. In germline, CDR1 is SGHVS, CDR2 FNYEAQ. Drawing the rest from reference TRBV7-6 and TRBJ2-3, the complete variable domain is GAGVSQSPRYKVTKRGQDVALRCDPISGHVSLYWYRQALGQGPEFLTYFNYEAQQDKSGLPNDRFSAERPEGSISTLTIQRTEQRDSAMYRCASSWTGGAKDTQYFGPGTRLTVL.

The table lists this clonotype with a count of one. The rearrangement joins TRBV7-9 to TRBJ1-1, with TRBD1 as a possible D gene (5 bases). The germline V and J ends were trimmed by 10 bases and 6 bases, with 18 bases remaining between them. This CDR3 contains 13 residues. CDR1 and CDR2 (germline): SEHNR, FQNEAQ (reference sequence). The CDR3 nucleotides read TGTGCCATCGGCCCTGGGACCTTACCTGAAGCTTTCTTT. Translated, it gives CAIGPGTLPEAFF.

The chain combines TRBV7-9 with TRBJ1-2, with D possibly TRBD1 on 5 matching bases. The ends were cut back, 1 base at V and 8 bases at J, with 17 bases in the middle. This CDR3 has 15 residues. Per germline, CDR1 SEHNR and CDR2 FQNEAQ (reference sequence). CDR3 loop: CASSLGPGDPRGYTF. CDR3 DNA sequence: TGTGCCAGCAGCTTAGGCCCCGGGGACCCGAGGGGCTACACCTTC.

This clonotype was found a few times. The chain joins TRBV20-1 to TRBJ2-4, with D possibly TRBD1 on 6 matching bases. This CDR3 has 16 amino acids. Trimming left V 4 bases short and J 0 bases short, with 16 bases between. Germline V gene sequence: CDR1 DFQATT, CDR2 SNEGSKA (reference sequence). Here the CDR3 DNA reads TGCAGTGCTAAAGGGGCACAGGGCCTAGCCAAAAACATTCAGTACTTC. Protein product: CSAKGAQGLAKNIQYF.

The chain couples TRBV12-3 or TRBV12-4 to TRBJ2-5; 9 positions match TRBD1. The trim removed 0 bases at V and 0 bases at J, leaving 5 bases unmatched. This CDR3 contains 17 residues. The chain's CDR3 is CASSLATWTGDQETQYF. The CDR3 nucleotides read TGTGCCAGCAGTTTAGCAACTTGGACAGGGGACCAAGAGACCCAGTACTTC.

As regards this clonotype: One end of the junction is discordant with germline, which a read error may explain. The genes are TRBV11-2 and TRBJ2-7, with D unclear. This CDR3 spans 15 amino acids. The germline V gene encodes CDR1 SGHAT and CDR2 FQNNGV. Written as DNA, the CDR3 is TGTGCCAGCAGCTCGGCTGTCGCTACTGCCTACGAGCAGCACTTC. Protein product: CASSSAVATAYEQHF.

This clonotype was counted a few times. CDR3 sequence (DNA): TGCGCCAGCAGCCACACTGAGGGACAGGGAACGGGCAATGAGCAGTTCTTC. Protein sequence: CASSHTEGQGTGNEQFF. The rearrangement uses TRBV4-1 and TRBJ2-1; 9 nucleotides align to TRBD1. Looked up from germline, CDR1 is MGHRA and CDR2 is YSYEKL. V trimming: 3 bases; J trimming: 6 bases; junction bases outside the gene matches: 12. This CDR3 is built from 17 residues.

The chain is built from TRBV2 and TRBJ2-7; no definite D call. CDR3 length equals 14 residues. The ends were cut back, 2 bases at V and 7 bases at J, with 15 bases in the middle. From germline, CDR1 is SNHLY and CDR2 FYNNEI. CDR3 residues: CASSEIGLEAEQYV. The CDR3, as DNA: TGTGCCAGCAGTGAAATCGGGTTAGAAGCGGAGCAGTACGTC.

Ten or more counts support this clonotype. V gene TRBV7-6 combines with J gene TRBJ2-1; D might be TRBD1 (5 bases). Between the trimmed V and J ends, which lost 8 bases and 6 bases, there was a span of 11 bases. The CDR3 length is 12 residues. Germline values: CDR1 SGHVS, CDR2 FNYEAQ. The CDR3: CASGDQGNEQFF. CDR3 sequence (DNA): TGTGCCAGCGGGGATCAGGGCAATGAGCAGTTCTTC.

A single count supports this clonotype. This chain uses TRBV12-3 or TRBV12-4 with TRBJ2-2, with D uncertain. The germline V and J ends were trimmed by 9 bases and 3 bases, with 5 bases remaining between them. This CDR3 has 11 residues. CDR3 DNA: TGTGCCAGTCAGGACACCGGGGAGCTGTTTTTT. It encodes CASQDTGELFF.

This clonotype was observed a handful of times. This chain uses TRBV14 with TRBJ1-2; weak D call: TRBD1 (5 bases). Trimming left V 1 base short and J 4 bases short, with 10 bases between. The CDR3 sequence is 14 residues long. Germline V gene data show CDR1 as SGHDN and CDR2 as FVKESK. This CDR3 reads CASSQVPGTYGYTF. The CDR3 coding sequence is TGTGCCAGCAGCCAAGTGCCGGGGACCTATGGCTACACCTTC.